These 23 T cell receptor beta chains came from one sample sequenced in a study of molecular identifiers for immune sequencing clone quantification. TCRdb re-derived calls from the PCR reads in MiXCR, one entry per CDR3 protein. The sample consists of about 630,000 distinct CDR3 sequences, roughly 27% of them appearing once. Sequencing was carried out using naive CD8+ T cells from blood, with Jurkat cell RNA spiked in. Subset reported: FACS-sorted CD8+CD4-CCR7+CD45RA+ naive T cells. These TCRs come from a human donor in good health. Some libraries in this study had Jurkat cell RNA spiked in.

This clonotype turned up a few times. The chain employs TRBV27 and TRBJ2-7; possibly TRBD1 for D (5 bases). The CDR3 has 15 amino acids. CDR1 is MNHEY, CDR2 SMNVEV, per germline (reference sequence). V lost 6 bases and J lost 2, with 17 bases in between. The CDR3 DNA sequence: TGTGCCAGCAGCCCGGAATTGACAGAAACCTACGAGCAGTACTTC. It is translated as CASSPELTETYEQYF.

In its sample, this clonotype was seen a few times. Since no conserved phenylalanine or tryptophan closes the CDR3, a read error is the likely cause. V and J are TRBV11-3 and TRBJ2-3; 7 bases match TRBD2. CDR3 length: 15 residues. Germline values: CDR1 SGHNT, CDR2 YENEEA. V lost 5 bases and J lost 3; bases outside the gene matches: 8. The CDR3 reads CASSPFAGATDTQYL. CDR3 nucleotide sequence: TGTGCCAGCAGCCCCTTTGCGGGAGCAACAGATACGCAGTATCTT.

The V gene is TRBV5-1, the J gene TRBJ2-1; tentative D call: TRBD2 (5 bases). V lost 1 base, J lost 7 bases, and 9 bases lay in between. The germline CDR1 and CDR2 sequences are SGHRS and YFSETQ. The CDR3 is 13 residues long. The chain's CDR3 is CASSLLACNEQFF. The CDR3 DNA reads TGCGCCAGCAGCTTGTTAGCGTGTAATGAGCAGTTCTTC.

About this clonotype: A much larger clonotype is one base distant, so this may be a read error. The CDR3 nucleotides are TGTGCCAGCAGTCCCCTCGCGCGGGAGAGCTCTGGGGCCAACGTCCTGACTTTC. Translating gives CASSPLARESSGANVLTF. The genes are TRBV27 and TRBJ2-6; 7 bases map to TRBD2. The V and J ends lost 5 bases and 0 bases, in that order; junction bases with no gene match: 10. The CDR3 contains 18 residues. Germline V gene lookup returns CDR1 MNHEY and CDR2 SMNVEV (reference sequence). The variable domain in full, with the rest retrieved from reference TRBV27 and TRBJ2-6, is EAQVTQNPRYLITVTGKKLTVTCSQNMNHEYMSWYRQDPGLGLRQIYYSMNVEVTDKGDVPEGYKVSRKEKRNFPLILESPSPNQTSLYFCASSPLARESSGANVLTFGAGSRLTVL.

Only one count was recorded for this clonotype. A much larger clone is a single base away; this may be a read error. The chain links TRBV4-3 to TRBJ2-3; TRBD1 agrees at 7 bases. The CDR3 is 17 amino acids. Germline CDR1 and CDR2: LGHNA and YSLEER. Here the CDR3 reads CASSQDLGGFGTDTLYF. For the CDR3, the DNA is TGCGCCAGCAGCCAAGATCTAGGGGGCTTCGGGACAGATACGCTGTATTTT.

To note about this clonotype: Given a much more abundant clone one base away, this may be a read error. The chain couples TRBV5-3 to TRBJ2-7, with D perhaps TRBD1 or TRBD2 (6 bases each). TRBV5-3 has ORF status, its function being uncertain. This CDR3 has 13 residues. The CDR3 sequence: CATAGHPTYERYF. In nucleotides, the CDR3 is TGTGCCACCGCGGGACACCCAACCTACGAGCGGTACTTC.

On this clonotype: A much larger clone differs by one base, so this may be a read error. CDR3 region: CARSPPDVAQETQYF. CDR3 DNA sequence: TGTGCCCGCAGTCCGCCCGACGTGGCCCAAGAGACCCAGTACTTC. The J gene is TRBJ2-5, the V gene TRBV28, with D unclear. Germline values: CDR1 MDHEN, CDR2 SYDVKM. The length of the CDR3 is 15 residues.

The rearrangement joins TRBV24-1 to TRBJ2-3, with D maybe TRBD2 (6 bases). Germline CDR1 reads KGHDR; CDR2 reads SFDVKD. The length of the CDR3 is 13 residues. V was trimmed by 3 bases and J by 10 bases, leaving 13 bases between them. In DNA form, the CDR3 reads TGTGCCACCAGTGATGGGAAGGGAGGTCCGCAGTATTTT. It yields the protein CATSDGKGGPQYF.

This clonotype was seen only a few times. The chain has TRBV19 and TRBJ1-5; maybe TRBD1 (6 bases). This CDR3 has 14 residues. Deletions cut 10 bases from V and 2 bases from J, with 15 bases between. Per germline, CDR1 LNHDA and CDR2 SQIVND (reference sequence). The chain's CDR3 is CATSTGLGNQPQHF. The CDR3 DNA reads as TGTGCCACTTCCACAGGGTTGGGCAATCAGCCCCAGCATTTT.

Note on this clonotype: A much bigger clone sits one base away, suggesting this may be a read error. This rearrangement joins TRBV6-1 to TRBJ1-1, with a possible D match to TRBD1 (6 bases). The CDR3 sequence is 14 residues long. Germline V gene data show CDR1 as MNHNS and CDR2 as SASEGT. Trimming pared 4 bases from V and 2 bases from J, leaving 11 bases between. CDR3 nucleotides: TGTGCCAGCAGTGGCAGGGGAATTAACACTGAAGCTTTCTTT. Its translation is CASSGRGINTEAFF.

This clonotype occurred many times. The junction departs from the called germline gene at one end, perhaps through a read error. The chain combines TRBV28 with TRBJ2-7, with 8 bases lining up with TRBD2. Germline values: CDR1 MDHEN, CDR2 SYDVKM. This CDR3 is 15 amino acids long. For the CDR3, the DNA is TGTGCCAGCAGTTTATCTCCTAGCGGGTCCTCCGAGCAGTACTTC. As protein: CASSLSPSGSSEQYF.

There are many counts of this clonotype. The chain recombines TRBV5-1 with TRBJ1-1; D gene uncertain. With 6 bases removed from V and 5 bases from J, the gap between germline ends came to 8 bases. The germline gives CDR1 SGHRS, CDR2 YFSETQ. The CDR3 runs 11 residues. CDR3: CASNWGTEAFF. CDR3 in DNA: TGCGCCAGCAACTGGGGAACTGAAGCTTTCTTT.

This clonotype was observed many times. The chain has TRBV12-3 or TRBV12-4 and TRBJ2-2; the D is unclear. The CDR3 extends over 14 amino acids. V was cut by 2 bases and J by 8 bases, with 12 bases left in between. CDR3 nucleotide sequence: TGTGCCAGCAGTTTAAGCCAGGTCGAAGGGGAGCTGTTTTTT. It specifies CASSLSQVEGELFF.

This clonotype was recorded once. One end of the junction is discordant with germline, which a read error may explain. The CDR3 reads CASSLAPGADEQYF. The CDR3 DNA follows: TGTGCCAGCAGCTTGGCGCCGGGCGCGGACGAGCAGTACTTC. The V gene is TRBV5-3, the J gene TRBJ2-7; no clear D gene. TRBV5-3 has ORF status, its function being uncertain. This CDR3 region has 14 residues.

This clonotype was detected many times. The chain recombines TRBV20-1 with TRBJ2-3; 9 nucleotides match TRBD1. The length of the CDR3 is 15 residues. Germline CDR1 is DFQATT and CDR2 is SNEGSKA (reference sequence). The junction had 8 bases not matched to a gene; V was cut back by 6 bases and J by 1 base. This CDR3 is CSAPQGAVRTDTQYF. The DNA for the CDR3 is TGCAGTGCGCCACAGGGGGCCGTACGCACAGATACGCAGTATTTT.

The V gene is TRBV7-9, the J gene TRBJ1-1, with a weak D call TRBD1 (5 bases). This CDR3 is built from 13 residues. CDR1 is SEHNR, CDR2 FQNEAQ, per germline (reference sequence). V gave up 5 bases and J gave up 4 bases, with 11 bases separating them. The DNA for the CDR3 is TGTGCCAGCAGCCCTCAGGGTAGCACTGAAGCTTTCTTT. Translating it yields CASSPQGSTEAFF.

This clonotype was observed at least ten times. The chain carries TRBV7-9 and TRBJ2-3; 9 positions agree with TRBD2. V lost 4 bases and J lost 1; bases outside the gene matches: 9. Germline V gene sequence: CDR1 SEHNR, CDR2 FQNEAQ (reference sequence). The length of the CDR3 is 17 residues. CDR3 loop: CASSSEVAGARTDTQYF. The CDR3 DNA reads TGTGCCAGCAGCTCCGAGGTAGCGGGGGCCCGCACAGATACGCAGTATTTT. Full variable domain (outside the CDR3, taken from reference TRBV7-9 and TRBJ2-3): DTGVSQNPRHKITKRGQNVTFRCDPISEHNRLYWYRQTLGQGPEFLTYFQNEAQLEKSRLLSDRFSAERPKGSFSTLEIQRTEQGDSAMYLCASSSEVAGARTDTQYFGPGTRLTVL.

This clonotype was seen many times. The chain joins TRBV10-3 to TRBJ1-2; no clear D gene. CDR3 length equals 11 residues. V was pared by 3 bases and J by 4 bases, with 3 bases between. Germline-derived CDR1 and CDR2 are ENHRY and SYGVKD. The CDR3 spells CAISEIYGYTF. The CDR3 DNA sequence: TGTGCCATCAGTGAAATCTATGGCTACACCTTC.

The rearrangement uses TRBV6-2 or TRBV6-3 and TRBJ2-1, with unresolved D. CDR1 is MNHEY, CDR2 SVGEGT, per germline. The CDR3 has 16 residues. V lost 5 bases and J 2 bases, leaving 16 bases between the germline ends. The CDR3, as DNA: TGTGCCAGCAGTCCCTGGTCGGCCACGACCTACAATGAGCAGTTCTTC. This encodes CASSPWSATTYNEQFF.

V is TRBV28 and J is TRBJ2-1, with D possibly being TRBD1 or TRBD2 (7 bases each). CDR1 is MDHEN and CDR2 is SYDVKM in the germline V gene. Trimming shortened V by 4 bases and J by 8 bases, and 12 bases separated the two germline ends. The CDR3 runs to 13 residues. The CDR3 nucleotides read TGTGCCAGCAGTTGGGAGGGGGCAGATGAGCAGTTCTTC. Its protein product is CASSWEGADEQFF.

This clonotype was seen more than once but under ten times. The rearrangement uses TRBV6-1 and TRBJ2-7; possibly TRBD2 for D (6 bases). Germline loops: CDR1 MNHNS, CDR2 SASEGT. There are 15 residues in the CDR3. V lost 2 bases, J lost 2 bases, and 13 bases lay in between. CDR3 residues: CASSEQAWEAYEQYF. CDR3 in DNA: TGTGCCAGCAGTGAACAGGCCTGGGAGGCCTACGAGCAGTACTTC.

The V gene is TRBV5-4, the J gene TRBJ2-7; possible D gene TRBD2, 6 bases. The V gene's germline CDR1 is SGHNT and CDR2 YYREEE (reference sequence). The ends were cut back, 5 bases at V and 2 bases at J, with 14 bases in the middle. This CDR3 region has 14 residues. CDR3 amino acids: CASRPHGGPYEQYF. The DNA of the CDR3 is TGTGCCAGCAGACCACACGGGGGACCCTACGAGCAGTACTTC.

This clonotype showed up just once. The CDR3 region has the DNA TGTGCCAGCAGCCTCGGGATAGCGGGGACAAAAGAGACCCAGTACTTC. Amino acids: CASSLGIAGTKETQYF. This sequence joins TRBV3-1 and TRBJ2-5; TRBD2 matches at 8 bases. This CDR3 is built from 16 residues. Trimming took 4 bases from V and 3 from J; bases not matched to a gene: 10. The germline gives CDR1 LGHDT, CDR2 YNNKEL (reference sequence).